A selection of T cell receptor beta chains follows, all from one sample in a study of monozygotic twins with inflammatory bowel disease. TCRdb reprocessed the 5' RACE reads, with one entry per CDR3 protein and no DNA. This sample's table has 330,000 or so distinct CDR3 sequences. What was sequenced was blood. These receptors were collected from a human donor with ulcerative colitis or Crohn's disease, or a healthy co-twin of an affected twin (not recorded which). Each CDR3 is given with its conserved first and last residue. Fields, in order: V gene, J gene, CDR3 protein.

V: TRBV7-2; J: TRBJ1-5; CDR3: CASSFRGGSNQPQHF
V: TRBV27; J: TRBJ2-7; CDR3: CASSRDPSSYEQYF
V: TRBV5-6; J: TRBJ2-2; CDR3: CASSLLGRALSTGELFF
V: TRBV3-1; J: TRBJ2-7; CDR3: CASSQAFLRLEGSEQYF
V: TRBV7-3; J: TRBJ2-2; CDR3: CASSGPGLATGELFF
V: TRBV29-1; J: TRBJ2-7; CDR3: CSVETHGSASEQYF
V: TRBV2; J: TRBJ1-5; CDR3: CASMVISSNQPQHF
V: TRBV28; J: TRBJ2-7; CDR3: CASSTAREGWYF
V: TRBV28; J: TRBJ2-7; CDR3: CASIPQVMARDEQYF
V: TRBV3-1; J: TRBJ2-7; CDR3: CASSQGGGTRIPYEQYF
V: TRBV7-9; J: TRBJ1-4; CDR3: CASSPDWGREKLFF
V: TRBV28; J: TRBJ2-2; CDR3: CASSLLLGNTGELFF
V: TRBV7-3; J: TRBJ2-1; CDR3: CASSLLPGKYNEQFF
V: TRBV2; J: TRBJ1-3; CDR3: CASSEDVAGNTIYF
V: TRBV20-1; J: TRBJ2-5; CDR3: CSANSGKETQYF
V: TRBV7-8; J: TRBJ2-2; CDR3: CASSSDRGGITGELFF
V: TRBV20-1; J: TRBJ1-5; CDR3: CSALQGANNQPQHF
V: TRBV20-1; J: TRBJ1-6; CDR3: CSARRGRSSPLHF
V: TRBV7-6; J: TRBJ2-4; CDR3: CASSAGAMRGLAKNIQYF
V: TRBV18; J: TRBJ2-1; CDR3: CASSKTGTGWYNEQFF
V: TRBV21-1; J: TRBJ2-1; CDR3: CASSLLDGGGTKDEQFF
V: TRBV4-1; J: TRBJ2-3; CDR3: CASSPQDTTDTQYF
V: TRBV29-1; J: TRBJ2-5; CDR3: CSVRLTVETQYF
V: TRBV10-3; J: TRBJ2-7; CDR3: CAISEYGGSSYEQYF
V: TRBV6-5; J: TRBJ1-3; CDR3: CASMLDFSGNTIYF
V: TRBV27; J: TRBJ1-6; CDR3: CASRLGQINSPLHF
V: TRBV20-1; J: TRBJ1-1; CDR3: CSARDRRQGSEAFF
V: TRBV4-1; J: TRBJ2-1; CDR3: CASSQPSGGDEQFF
V: TRBV2; J: TRBJ2-5; CDR3: CASSYLQGQETQYF
V: TRBV27; J: TRBJ1-2; CDR3: CASSSRPGQVSYGYTF
V: TRBV29-1; J: TRBJ2-5; CDR3: CSVTGARETQYF
V: TRBV7-4; J: TRBJ2-3; CDR3: CASSRRLAVDTDTQYF
V: TRBV11-2; J: TRBJ2-5; CDR3: CASSLVIGGGPTQYF
V: TRBV5-4; J: TRBJ2-3; CDR3: CASSPTSGRRLADTQYF
V: TRBV12-3/TRBV12-4; J: TRBJ1-1; CDR3: CASSFGWGRNTEAFF
V: TRBV11-3; J: TRBJ2-3; CDR3: CASSLGSASGGLGTSTDTQYF
V: TRBV5-1; J: TRBJ1-1; CDR3: CASSLPVGGLGTEAFF
V: TRBV5-1; J: TRBJ2-5; CDR3: CASSSLTGMETQYF
V: TRBV6-5; J: TRBJ1-5; CDR3: CASSTRLRGPQHF